This TCR beta chain was sequenced in a study of T cells in Graves' hyperthyroidism and ophthalmopathy. Newly diagnosed patients aged 18 to 65 had hyperthyroidism of under 2 months' duration. Exclusion of patients followed from uncontrolled infection, other autoimmune disease, pregnancy or lactation. RNA transcripts provided the source from which TCR beta CDR3 regions were amplified. TCR CDR3 underwent first-round RT-PCR with the HTBI primer set. From the multiplex PCR reads, TCRdb called clonotypes with MiXCR, one entry per CDR3 protein. The sample shows 600,000 or so distinct CDR3 sequences, 16% of them seen only once. The germline CDR1 and CDR2 sequences are SNHLY and FYNNEI. This CDR3 has 13 amino acids. Trimming shortened V by 6 bases and J by 7 bases, and 14 bases separated the two germline ends. Regarding the study as a whole: Prediction of ophthalmopathy progression came a median around 6.1 months pre-onset.

A note on this clonotype: The antigen is unknown.

This sequence was found in a woman aged 25 to 39 with Graves' hyperthyroidism. The gene calls are TRBV2 and TRBJ2-3; D is uncertain. The source material was blood. Here the CDR3 DNA reads TGTGCCAGCAGGCTTAACGGCCAAAATACGCAGTATTTT. As protein: CASRLNGQNTQYF.